Presented here are 4 T cell receptor beta chains from one specimen sequenced in a study of shared clonotypes between healthy human individuals. Naive CD8 cells lacked CD45RO and underwent positive selection for CCR7, leaving out terminally differentiated effector memory CD45RA+ cells. TCRdb's table, derived via immunoSEQ multiplex PCR, lists solely in-frame clones and lacks some. This sample has about 2 million clones, with around 96% found just once. Sequencing was done on a sample of naive CD8+ T cells sorted from blood. The receptors originated from a young man in good health.

With regard to this clone: This same CDR3 is encoded by further DNA sequences in the sample. V is TRBV2 and J is TRBJ1-1; D might be TRBD1 (6 bases). Trimming stripped 8 bases from V and 2 bases from J, with 12 bases between. This CDR3 has 13 amino acids. Germline V gene sequence: CDR1 SNHLY, CDR2 FYNNEI. The CDR3 region is CASPRTVNTEAFF. The CDR3 coding sequence is TGTGCCAGCCCCCGGACAGTCAACACTGAAGCTTTCTTT.

The count of this clone is one. V and J are TRBV6-5 and TRBJ2-1; D is perhaps TRBD2 (5 bases). The CDR3 is 15 amino acids. The germline V gene encodes CDR1 MNHEY and CDR2 SVGAGI. V was trimmed by 2 bases and J by 0 bases, leaving 8 bases between them. The CDR3 is CASSYATNSYNEQFF. The CDR3 region has the DNA TGTGCCAGCAGTTACGCGACTAACTCCTACAATGAGCAGTTCTTC.

Remarks on this clone: The junction does not match germline at one end; this may be a read error. The rearrangement uses TRBV28 and TRBJ1-6; 7 bases are shared with TRBD1. The CDR3 is 14 residues long. The V gene's germline CDR1 is MDHEN and CDR2 SYDVKM. As DNA, the CDR3 is TGTGCCAGCACTTTAGGGGGCCTGGGGTCACCCCTCCACTTT. This codes for CASTLGGLGSPLHF.

The genes are TRBV30 and TRBJ2-5, with 8 bases lining up with TRBD1. The J call is in doubt because the DNA end fits TRBJ2-7 better. The CDR3 contains 13 residues. CDR1 is GTSNPN and CDR2 is SVGIG in the germline V gene (reference sequence). The CDR3 DNA reads TGTGCCTGGAGTCTTGACAGGGGAGGCGAGCAGTACTTC. The encoded protein is CAWSLDRGGEQYF.